This T cell receptor (beta chain) originates from a study of control samples from healthy donors and cancer patients. The data were produced by immunoSEQ multiplex PCR, yet TCRdb's version contains in-frame clones alone and is incomplete. The repertoire holds 170,000 or so clones, with about 94% as singletons. V lost 0 bases to trimming and J lost 0 bases, with 9 bases between them. Germline V gene data show CDR1 as ENHRY and CDR2 as SYGVKD. This CDR3 is built from 16 residues. The sequence derives from a woman in her forties in good health. The rearrangement joins TRBV10-3 to TRBJ1-5, with D tentatively TRBD1 (5 bases). Sequencing was done on a sample of blood. Here the CDR3 reads CAISESGGYSNQPQHF. The DNA for the CDR3 is TGTGCCATCAGTGAGTCGGGGGGTTATAGCAATCAGCCCCAGCATTTT.